This T cell receptor (beta chain) originates from a study of blood T cell repertoires in COVID-19. The V gene's germline CDR1 is SGHDN and CDR2 FVKESK. The CDR3 runs to 16 residues. The junction had 7 bases not matched to a gene; V was cut back by 3 bases and J by 4 bases. The table came from immunoSEQ multiplex PCR; TCRdb's copy has only in-frame clones and leaves some out. This table has over 400,000 clones, approximately 83% appearing once. Sequencing was done on a sample of peripheral blood. This clonotype was obtained from a human donor in a cohort sampled during active COVID-19. The chain carries TRBV14 and TRBJ2-1, with 9 positions matching TRBD2. The CDR3 loop is CASSQVGTSPYNEQFF. The CDR3 DNA is TGTGCCAGCAGCCAGGTCGGGACTAGCCCGTACAATGAGCAGTTCTTC.